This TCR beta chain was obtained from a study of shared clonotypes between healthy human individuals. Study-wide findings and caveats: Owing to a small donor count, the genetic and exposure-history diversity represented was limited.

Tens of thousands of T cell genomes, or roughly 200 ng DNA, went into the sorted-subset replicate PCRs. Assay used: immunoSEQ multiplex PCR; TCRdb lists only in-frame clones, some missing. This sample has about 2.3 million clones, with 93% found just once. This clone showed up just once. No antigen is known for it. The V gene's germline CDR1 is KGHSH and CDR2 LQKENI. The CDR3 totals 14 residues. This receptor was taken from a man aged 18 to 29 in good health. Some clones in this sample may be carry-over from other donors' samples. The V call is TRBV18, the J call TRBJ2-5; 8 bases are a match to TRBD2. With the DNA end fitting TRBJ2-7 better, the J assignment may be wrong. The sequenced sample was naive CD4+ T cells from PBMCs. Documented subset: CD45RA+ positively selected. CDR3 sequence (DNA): TGTGCCAGCTCACCCGGACTAGCATCTTTCGAGCAGTACTTC. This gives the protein CASSPGLASFEQYF.